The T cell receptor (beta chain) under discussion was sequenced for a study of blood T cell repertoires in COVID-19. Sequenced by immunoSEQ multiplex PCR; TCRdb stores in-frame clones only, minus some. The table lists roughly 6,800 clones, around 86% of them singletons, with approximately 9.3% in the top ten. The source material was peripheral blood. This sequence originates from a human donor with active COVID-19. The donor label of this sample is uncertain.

Here the CDR3 DNA reads TGTGCCAGCAGCTTAGCGGGGAGCGGGAGGAGAACCGGGGAGCTGTTTTTT. It encodes CASSLAGSGRRTGELFF. This chain uses TRBV27 with TRBJ2-2; 9 bases align to TRBD2. Trimming took 6 bases from V and 5 from J; bases not matched to a gene: 13. Germline V gives CDR1 MNHEY, CDR2 SMNVEV (reference sequence). This CDR3 spans 17 amino acids.